This entry describes one T cell receptor beta chain. These data come from a study of early T cells in non-severe SARS-CoV-2 infection. The TCR library protocol attached unique molecular identifiers to the individual cDNA molecules. TCRdb reanalysed the 5' RACE reads using MiXCR and keeps one entry per CDR3 protein. Of 64,000 or so distinct CDR3 sequences in the sample, over 10% were seen once. The CDR3 length is 15 residues. Trimming cost V 4 bases and J 2 bases, with 12 bases left between them. Germline CDR1 and CDR2: SGDLS and YYNGEE. The sample taken for sequencing was whole blood. The chain couples TRBV9 to TRBJ2-2, with D tentatively TRBD1 (6 bases). This sequence originates from an adult who was a healthcare worker with PCR-confirmed SARS-CoV-2 infection or an uninfected control (not recorded which). Here the CDR3 DNA reads TGTGCCAGCAGCCCCCTGGACAGAAACACCGGGGAGCTGTTTTTT. Amino acid sequence: CASSPLDRNTGELFF.